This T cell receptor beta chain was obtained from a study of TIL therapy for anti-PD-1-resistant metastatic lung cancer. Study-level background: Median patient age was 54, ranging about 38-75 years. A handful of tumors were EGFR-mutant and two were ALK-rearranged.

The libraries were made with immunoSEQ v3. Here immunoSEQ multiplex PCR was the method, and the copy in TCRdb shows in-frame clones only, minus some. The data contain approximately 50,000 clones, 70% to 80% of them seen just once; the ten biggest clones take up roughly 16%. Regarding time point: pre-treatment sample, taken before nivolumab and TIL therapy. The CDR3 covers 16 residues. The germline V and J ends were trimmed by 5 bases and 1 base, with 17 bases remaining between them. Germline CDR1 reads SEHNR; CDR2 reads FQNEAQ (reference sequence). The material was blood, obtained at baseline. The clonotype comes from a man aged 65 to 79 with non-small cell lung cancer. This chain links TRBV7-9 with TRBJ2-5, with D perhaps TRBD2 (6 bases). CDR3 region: CASSPTPGTSQETQYF. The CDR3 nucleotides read TGTGCCAGCAGCCCGACCCCAGGGACTTCCCAAGAGACCCAGTACTTC.